The TCR beta chain described here comes from a study of T cells in Graves' hyperthyroidism and ophthalmopathy (dated by TCRdb to the late 2010s). Regarding the complete study: Peripheral blood was collected at initial diagnosis, before any treatment. To identify distinguishing TCR V-J signatures, a discovery cohort of around 100 patients was used, comprising 40 to 45 with Graves' ophthalmopathy and 57 with stable Graves' hyperthyroidism. Prospective prediction of ophthalmopathy was tested in an independent validation cohort consisting of some 19 hyperthyroidism patients and around 17 patients who later progressed to ophthalmopathy. The 100 or so discovery patients were divided at random into training and test sets in a 7:3 ratio. The study also compared thyroid tissue and blood T-cell repertoires from more than five Graves' hyperthyroidism patients. Following sampling, methimazole starting at 30 mg daily was given to hyperthyroidism patients, and high-dose intravenous methylprednisolone was given to ophthalmopathy patients. TCR Vbeta CDR3 sequencing of 135 peripheral blood samples (fewer than 45 ophthalmopathy, under 80 hyperthyroidism and approximately 17 progressor patients) is reported in the paper.

A patient counted as having stable Graves' hyperthyroidism if no progression to ophthalmopathy occurred over 18 months of follow-up. Hyperthyroidism patients were aged 18 to 65 years and newly diagnosed, with disease duration of less than 2 months. Patients with uncontrolled infections, other autoimmune diseases, pregnancy or lactation were excluded. Diagnoses relied on clinical symptoms, serum thyroxine and TRAb, thyroid ultrasound and orbital computed tomography. PBMCs were separated from 10 ml of fresh peripheral blood using Ficoll-Paque density gradient centrifugation. Trizol reagent was used to extract total RNA, and RNA quality was then checked on an Agilent 2100 Bioanalyzer. This clonotype was seen more than once but under ten times. The target of this receptor is not known. Per-nucleotide qualities are absent, and no much larger clonotype sits a single base away. Paper-wide results and their limitations: A model built on a 13 V-J signature distinguished ophthalmopathy from stable hyperthyroidism, reaching 87.88% sensitivity and approximately 81% specificity in cross-validation and 80%/75% in testing. No statistical method was used to fix the sample size in advance, and group allocation was not hidden from the investigators. In validation, progression to ophthalmopathy was predicted by the model with nearly 71% sensitivity and roughly 76% specificity, a median of 6.5 months before onset. Most expanded thyroid clonotypes (frequency above 0.001) were also detected in blood, a finding suggesting that blood repertoires may reflect thyroid immune responses.

The CDR3 holds 13 amino acids from the cysteine to the phenylalanine. Of all the DNA, just the CDR3 is kept, 39 bases in frame from base 1. The germline V gene supplies CDR1 SNHLY and CDR2 FYNNEI. V and J lose 9 bases and 0 bases, and a span of 11 bases separates them. TCR beta CDR3 regions were amplified from RNA transcripts. The TCR CDR3 was subjected to a first round of RT-PCR using the HTBI primer set and the Qiagen OneStep RT-PCR kit. Libraries were constructed in a second round of multiplex PCR, after which size selection and purification were carried out. Sequencing of the libraries was done on an Illumina HiSeq2000 using paired-end 100 bp reads. In the original analysis: SOAPnuke was used to process the raw data, throwing out any read that contained adapters or uncalled bases, had a mean Phred below 15, or lacked an exact constant-primer or identifier match. COPE v1.2.5 was used to merge the high-quality paired reads, and each unique nucleotide sequence was defined as a clonotype. Clonotypes were aligned to IMGT TRBV, TRBD and TRBJ reference segments using MiTCR v1.1. Only V-J combinations with frequency above 0.0001, covering approximately 99% of repertoires, were analysed. The TCS score was defined as F50 (clonal expansion) divided by E x V (chaos), with BLOSUM62-based TCRdist calculated between CDR3 peptides within each V-J. Welch's t-statistics and random forest reduced approximately 520 V-J features to roughly 13, which were used in a naive Bayes classifier (R e1071). The raw public data were reprocessed by TCRdb itself: fastp quality trimming at Q25, MiXCR clonotype calling, in-frame beta chains only. All rows with the same CDR3 protein become a single entry with the most common DNA and genes. What appears here as the V and J calls and clone size reflects TCRdb's work, not the paper's. In this sample the table shows 700,000 or so distinct CDR3 sequences, less than 20% of which occur a single time. The ten largest clonotypes hold approximately 8% of the sample.

The rearranged segments are TRBV2 and TRBJ1-1; 5 matching bases give a weak D call of TRBD1. Sequenced input: blood. This sequence originates from a man younger than 35 with Graves' hyperthyroidism. Here is the DNA: TGTGCCAGACGGGACGACTTGAACACTGAAGCTTTCTTT. Translated, this is CARRDDLNTEAFF.